The TCR beta chain described here comes from a study of T cell repertoires in cytomegalovirus infection. In the case of this clonotype: As yet, its antigen is unknown.

The CDR3 length is 17 residues. V trimming: 6 bases; J trimming: 2 bases; junction bases outside the gene matches: 13. CDR1 and CDR2 from the germline V gene are MGHRA and YSYEKL. Study-level points and caveats: Accumulated public TCR beta family frequency recognized individuals carrying CMV together with the relevant HLA.

TCRdb ran MiXCR on the reads and lists one entry per CDR3 protein. The repertoire has approximately 280,000 distinct CDR3 sequences, roughly a fifth of them found once; the top ten carry approximately 20%. The sequence was obtained from a human donor in good health (CMV status not recorded). Some clones in this sample may be carry-over from other donors' samples. The chain has TRBV4-1 and TRBJ1-1; TRBD1 matches at 9 bases. The material was cultured PBMCs, obtained from culture after CMV antigen stimulation. CDR3 nucleotide sequence: TGCGCCAGCAGGCAGGGACAGGGAAGGTCGGTCAACACTGAAGCTTTCTTT. This translates into CASRQGQGRSVNTEAFF.